A single sample gave rise to the 10 T cell receptor beta chains below, sequenced in a study of T cell repertoires in cytomegalovirus infection. TCRdb passed the reads through MiXCR, listing each CDR3 protein once. This table holds tens of thousands of distinct CDR3 sequences, under 4.5% found once. Material: PBMCs. The source of these receptors is a human donor in good health (CMV status not recorded). Some clones in this sample may be carry-over from other donors' samples.

This clonotype has ten or more counts. The chain has TRBV19 and TRBJ2-2, with TRBD1 matching over 8 bases. This CDR3 spans 16 amino acids. Looked up from germline, CDR1 is LNHDA and CDR2 is SQIVND (reference sequence). V shed 5 bases, J shed 6 bases, and the junction held 11 bases outside the gene matches. CDR3 sequence reads: CASSRLDRVGSGELFF. The CDR3 bases are TGTGCCAGTAGTCGCTTGGACAGGGTTGGTTCCGGGGAGCTGTTTTTT.

CDR3 in DNA: TGTGCCAGCAGCTTCTTAGACGAGCAGTACTTC. This encodes CASSFLDEQYF. The V and J genes are TRBV7-9 and TRBJ2-7; D ambiguous. This CDR3 has 11 amino acids. CDR1 and CDR2 from the germline V gene are SEHNR and FQNEAQ (reference sequence). V was pared by 3 bases and J by 5 bases, with 5 bases between. Drawing the rest from reference TRBV7-9 and TRBJ2-7, the complete variable domain is DTGVSQNPRHKITKRGQNVTFRCDPISEHNRLYWYRQTLGQGPEFLTYFQNEAQLEKSRLLSDRFSAERPKGSFSTLEIQRTEQGDSAMYLCASSFLDEQYFGPGTRLTVT.

This clonotype was counted at least ten times. This chain links TRBV10-3 with TRBJ2-5; 7 nucleotides agree with TRBD1. The CDR3 has 13 residues. The trim removed 6 bases at V and 5 bases at J, leaving 6 bases unmatched. The germline V gene encodes CDR1 ENHRY and CDR2 SYGVKD. The CDR3 region has the DNA TGTGCCATCAGAGGGGGCTTCGGGGAGACCCAGTACTTC. Protein product: CAIRGGFGETQYF.

This clonotype was seen many times. The chain joins TRBV19 to TRBJ1-1, with 9 bases matching TRBD1. V shed 4 bases, J shed 6 bases, and the junction held 3 bases outside the gene matches. The germline CDR1 and CDR2 sequences are LNHDA and SQIVND (reference sequence). The CDR3 runs 13 residues. CDR3 protein: CASSTDRGAEAFF. The CDR3 DNA reads TGTGCCAGTAGTACCGACAGGGGGGCTGAAGCTTTCTTT.

The table lists this clonotype with many counts. The chain carries TRBV6-1 and TRBJ2-5; D is unresolved. The CDR3 is made up of 12 amino acids. Per germline, CDR1 MNHNS and CDR2 SASEGT. Trimming removed 6 bases at V and 6 bases at J, with 11 bases between. The CDR3 DNA sequence: TGTGCCAGCAGATCCACGTTACAGACCCAGTACTTC. Translation: CASRSTLQTQYF.

Ten or more counts support this clonotype. This chain connects TRBV20-1 to TRBJ1-5; D unclear. Germline V CDR1 and CDR2: DFQATT, SNEGSKA (reference sequence). The CDR3 consists of 14 residues. Trimming cost V 5 bases and J 2 bases, with 13 bases left between them. The CDR3 nucleotides read TGCAGTGCTCAAGCTAGAGTGGGCAATCAGCCCCAGCATTTT. Translating gives CSAQARVGNQPQHF.

The chain employs TRBV7-2 and TRBJ2-1; 12 bases match TRBD2. Trimming at V came to 4 bases and at J to 7 bases, leaving 5 bases not matched to a gene. This CDR3 has 15 amino acids. Looked up from germline, CDR1 is SGHTA and CDR2 is FQGNSA. CDR3 amino acids: CASSYLAGGPNEQFF. The CDR3 region has the DNA TGTGCCAGCAGCTATCTAGCGGGGGGGCCGAATGAGCAGTTCTTC.

This clonotype was detected ten times or more. The rearrangement uses TRBV19 and TRBJ2-1, with 10 bases identical to TRBD2. This CDR3 is built from 17 residues. Looked up from germline, CDR1 is LNHDA and CDR2 is SQIVND (reference sequence). V lost 5 bases to trimming and J lost 3 bases; unmatched junction nucleotides: 10. The CDR3 region is CASSEEPLAGVYNEQFF. The CDR3, as DNA: TGTGCCAGTAGTGAGGAACCTCTAGCGGGAGTCTACAATGAGCAGTTCTTC.

V and J are TRBV7-9 and TRBJ2-3; D gene uncertain. CDR3 length: 13 residues. The germline V and J ends were trimmed by 5 bases and 0 bases, with 6 bases remaining between them. Germline values: CDR1 SEHNR, CDR2 FQNEAQ (reference sequence). CDR3 DNA sequence: TGTGCCAGCAGCCAACAAAGCACAGATACGCAGTATTTT. Translating gives CASSQQSTDTQYF. Supplemented by reference TRBV7-9 and TRBJ2-3, the full variable domain reads DTGVSQNPRHKITKRGQNVTFRCDPISEHNRLYWYRQTLGQGPEFLTYFQNEAQLEKSRLLSDRFSAERPKGSFSTLEIQRTEQGDSAMYLCASSQQSTDTQYFGPGTRLTVL.

This clonotype has at least ten counts. V gene TRBV20-1 combines with J gene TRBJ1-2; perhaps TRBD1 as D (5 bases). The CDR3 extends over 16 amino acids. CDR1 is DFQATT, CDR2 SNEGSKA, per germline (reference sequence). V lost 3 bases and J 6 bases, leaving 23 bases between the germline ends. CDR3 sequence: CSASLDNKGTAHGYTF. The CDR3 region has the DNA TGCAGTGCTAGTTTGGATAATAAGGGGACCGCGCATGGCTACACCTTC.